Listed below are T cell receptor beta chains from one sample, sequenced in a study of T cell responses to AZD1222 COVID-19 vaccine. TCRdb keeps only in-frame clones here, not all; method: immunoSEQ multiplex PCR. This table holds some 64,000 clones, less than 90% found once. Sequencing was performed on peripheral blood, taken on day 0 of AZD1222 vaccination. These receptors all stem from an adult in good health. Each CDR3 is given with its conserved first and last residue. The D gene is left open where the match is weak. Clone sizes are given selectively: once, few, many, or a class where the clone is expanded.

v_call: TRBV5-4; j_call: TRBJ2-1; clone_size: .; d_call: TRBD2; cdr3_aa: CASSLSGGRANEQFF; cdr3_nt: TGTGCCAGCAGCCTGAGCGGGGGCCGCGCCAATGAGCAGTTCTTC
v_call: TRBV5-8; j_call: TRBJ2-7; clone_size: .; d_call: .; cdr3_aa: CASSLIGLTYEQYF; cdr3_nt: TGTGCCAGCAGCTTGATAGGCTTAACTTACGAGCAGTACTTC
v_call: TRBV4-1; j_call: TRBJ2-7; clone_size: .; d_call: .; cdr3_aa: CASSQDTPGWGRDYEQYF; cdr3_nt: TGCGCCAGCAGCCAAGATACCCCCGGCTGGGGACGAGACTACGAGCAGTACTTC
v_call: TRBV28; j_call: TRBJ1-4; clone_size: .; d_call: .; cdr3_aa: CASSQRTVTNEKLFF; cdr3_nt: TGTGCCAGCAGTCAACGGACAGTAACTAATGAAAAACTGTTTTTT
v_call: TRBV27; j_call: TRBJ2-3; clone_size: .; d_call: TRBD1; cdr3_aa: CASSLTPPGQGVDTQYF; cdr3_nt: TGTGCCAGCAGTTTAACCCCTCCGGGACAGGGTGTAGATACGCAGTATTTT
v_call: TRBV18; j_call: TRBJ2-7; clone_size: once; d_call: .; cdr3_aa: CASSPKSGGSSYEQYF; cdr3_nt: TGTGCCAGCTCACCAAAGAGTGGCGGGTCCTCCTACGAGCAGTACTTC
v_call: TRBV5-1; j_call: TRBJ2-3; clone_size: .; d_call: .; cdr3_aa: CASSFLNTDTQYF; cdr3_nt: TGCGCCAGCAGCTTTCTTAACACAGATACGCAGTATTTT
v_call: TRBV19; j_call: TRBJ1-5; clone_size: .; d_call: .; cdr3_aa: CASSMSYRDSNQPQHF; cdr3_nt: TGTGCCAGTAGTATGTCGTACAGGGATAGCAATCAGCCCCAGCATTTT
v_call: TRBV11-1; j_call: TRBJ1-6; clone_size: .; d_call: .; cdr3_aa: CASSLEGYSPLHF; cdr3_nt: TGTGCCAGCAGCTTAGAGGGGTATTCACCCCTCCACTTT
v_call: TRBV9; j_call: TRBJ2-2; clone_size: .; d_call: TRBD1; cdr3_aa: CASSVSRTGRTGELFF; cdr3_nt: TGTGCCAGCAGCGTATCCAGGACAGGACGCACCGGGGAGCTGTTTTTT
v_call: TRBV9; j_call: TRBJ1-3; clone_size: .; d_call: .; cdr3_aa: CASSPLGFVGGSSGNTIYF; cdr3_nt: TGTGCCAGCAGCCCCCTAGGATTCGTGGGGGGTAGCTCTGGAAACACCATATATTTT
v_call: TRBV6-5; j_call: TRBJ2-7; clone_size: .; d_call: .; cdr3_aa: CASRLTGSAGPYF; cdr3_nt: TGTGCCAGCAGACTGACAGGGTCCGCGGGGCCTTACTTC
v_call: TRBV11-3; j_call: TRBJ2-2; clone_size: .; d_call: .; cdr3_aa: CASSWGTGELFF; cdr3_nt: TGTGCCAGCAGCTGGGGCACCGGGGAGCTGTTTTTT
v_call: TRBV3-1/TRBV3-2; j_call: TRBJ2-1; clone_size: once; d_call: .; cdr3_aa: CASSQGGPREQFF; cdr3_nt: TGTGCCAGCAGCCAAGGGGGACCGCGTGAGCAGTTCTTC
v_call: TRBV6-4; j_call: TRBJ2-1; clone_size: once; d_call: .; cdr3_aa: CATTLSSYNEQFF; cdr3_nt: TGTGCCACGACACTGAGCTCCTACAATGAGCAGTTCTTC
v_call: TRBV19; j_call: TRBJ2-7; clone_size: .; d_call: TRBD1; cdr3_aa: CASSMDDRGGDEQYF; cdr3_nt: TGTGCCAGTAGTATGGATGACAGGGGAGGAGACGAGCAGTACTTC
v_call: TRBV5-6; j_call: TRBJ2-2; clone_size: .; d_call: .; cdr3_aa: CASSAAGGLNTGELFF; cdr3_nt: TGTGCCAGCAGCGCGGCTGGCGGACTGAACACCGGGGAGCTGTTTTTT
v_call: TRBV5-1; j_call: TRBJ1-2; clone_size: few; d_call: .; cdr3_aa: CASSLQTGPYGYTF; cdr3_nt: TGCGCCAGCAGTTTACAAACAGGACCCTATGGCTACACCTTC
v_call: TRBV5-8; j_call: TRBJ2-2; clone_size: .; d_call: .; cdr3_aa: CASNQLNTGELFF; cdr3_nt: TGTGCCAGCAACCAGCTAAACACCGGGGAGCTGTTTTTT
v_call: TRBV19; j_call: TRBJ1-5; clone_size: .; d_call: .; cdr3_aa: CASSIRTDSNQPQHF; cdr3_nt: TGTGCCAGTAGTATTAGAACCGATAGCAATCAGCCCCAGCATTTT
v_call: TRBV4-2; j_call: TRBJ2-1; clone_size: .; d_call: TRBD2; cdr3_aa: CASSVRLRSGGANEQFF; cdr3_nt: TGTGCCAGCAGCGTTCGACTGCGAAGCGGGGGGGCCAATGAGCAGTTCTTC
v_call: TRBV5-1; j_call: TRBJ1-6; clone_size: .; d_call: .; cdr3_aa: CASSLSIGSDNSPLHF; cdr3_nt: TGCGCCAGCAGCTTATCGATAGGGTCAGATAATTCACCCCTCCACTTT
v_call: TRBV21-1; j_call: TRBJ1-4; clone_size: few; d_call: .; cdr3_aa: CASSLGRVAEKLFF; cdr3_nt: TGTGCCAGCAGCCTTGGTAGGGTAGCGGAAAAACTGTTTTTT
v_call: TRBV4-2; j_call: TRBJ1-6; clone_size: once; d_call: .; cdr3_aa: CASSQDPQGNYNSPLHF; cdr3_nt: TGTGCCAGCAGCCAAGATCCGCAGGGGAACTATAATTCACCCCTCCACTTT
v_call: TRBV2; j_call: TRBJ2-3; clone_size: .; d_call: .; cdr3_aa: CASSEDSGADTQYF; cdr3_nt: TGTGCCAGCAGTGAGGACTCGGGGGCGGATACGCAGTATTTT
v_call: TRBV19; j_call: TRBJ2-2; clone_size: once; d_call: .; cdr3_aa: CASSMIRTGELFF; cdr3_nt: TGTGCCAGTAGTATGATCCGCACCGGGGAGCTGTTTTTT
v_call: TRBV2; j_call: TRBJ1-2; clone_size: few; d_call: .; cdr3_aa: CASKRALWAYGYTF; cdr3_nt: TGTGCCAGCAAACGGGCCCTATGGGCCTATGGCTACACCTTC
v_call: TRBV28; j_call: TRBJ2-1; clone_size: .; d_call: TRBD1; cdr3_aa: CASSSTGAKQFF; cdr3_nt: TGTGCCAGCAGTTCGACAGGGGCGAAGCAGTTCTTC
v_call: TRBV7-2; j_call: TRBJ2-3; clone_size: .; d_call: TRBD2; cdr3_aa: CASSRAWGSGLAGVDTQYF; cdr3_nt: TGTGCCAGCAGTAGAGCTTGGGGGTCGGGACTAGCGGGCGTAGATACGCAGTATTTT
v_call: TRBV5-1; j_call: TRBJ1-5; clone_size: .; d_call: .; cdr3_aa: CASSLGQGINQPQHF; cdr3_nt: TGCGCCAGCAGCTTGGGGCAGGGGATTAATCAGCCCCAGCATTTT
v_call: TRBV6-5; j_call: TRBJ2-1; clone_size: .; d_call: .; cdr3_aa: CASSYLRGGNEQFF; cdr3_nt: TGTGCCAGCAGTTACCTACGGGGCGGCAATGAGCAGTTCTTC
v_call: TRBV11-2; j_call: TRBJ2-1; clone_size: .; d_call: .; cdr3_aa: CASSLSITPFF; cdr3_nt: TGTGCCAGCAGCTTAAGTATAACTCCGTTCTTC
v_call: TRBV2; j_call: TRBJ2-5; clone_size: once; d_call: .; cdr3_aa: CASSEIKTQYF; cdr3_nt: TGTGCCAGCAGTGAAATTAAGACCCAGTACTTC
v_call: TRBV7-9; j_call: TRBJ1-5; clone_size: .; d_call: TRBD1; cdr3_aa: CACGQGNQPQHF; cdr3_nt: TGTGCCTGTGGACAGGGCAATCAGCCCCAGCATTTT
v_call: TRBV7-8; j_call: TRBJ2-7; clone_size: .; d_call: .; cdr3_aa: CASSYPLSGQYF; cdr3_nt: TGTGCCAGCAGCTACCCTCTTAGCGGGCAGTACTTC
v_call: TRBV6-2/TRBV6-3; j_call: TRBJ1-2; clone_size: .; d_call: TRBD1; cdr3_aa: CASSSPATGTGGYGYTF; cdr3_nt: TGTGCCAGCAGTTCACCCGCCACCGGGACAGGGGGCTATGGCTACACCTTC
v_call: TRBV18; j_call: TRBJ2-1; clone_size: .; d_call: .; cdr3_aa: CASSISGTPNNEQFF; cdr3_nt: TGTGCCAGCTCAATCTCCGGGACACCAAACAATGAGCAGTTCTTC
v_call: TRBV2; j_call: TRBJ1-5; clone_size: .; d_call: .; cdr3_aa: CASSGAGVQPQHF; cdr3_nt: TGTGCCAGCAGTGGTGCGGGGGTTCAGCCCCAGCATTTT
v_call: TRBV6-5; j_call: TRBJ2-3; clone_size: .; d_call: .; cdr3_aa: CASSYSRQGSTDTQYF; cdr3_nt: TGTGCCAGCAGTTACTCTCGGCAGGGAAGCACAGATACGCAGTATTTT
v_call: TRBV7-8; j_call: TRBJ2-5; clone_size: .; d_call: .; cdr3_aa: CASSLGFVPHGETQYF; cdr3_nt: TGTGCCAGCAGCTTAGGGTTTGTGCCTCACGGAGAGACCCAGTACTTC
v_call: TRBV4-1; j_call: TRBJ1-5; clone_size: .; d_call: .; cdr3_aa: CASSLERDQPQHF; cdr3_nt: TGCGCCAGCAGCCTAGAGAGGGACCAGCCCCAGCATTTT
v_call: TRBV3-1/TRBV3-2; j_call: TRBJ1-3; clone_size: .; d_call: .; cdr3_aa: CASSGSSGNTIYF; cdr3_nt: TGTGCCAGCAGCGGCAGCTCTGGAAACACCATATATTTT
v_call: TRBV9; j_call: TRBJ2-5; clone_size: medium-sized; d_call: .; cdr3_aa: CASSAMYQETQYF; cdr3_nt: TGTGCCAGCAGCGCTATGTACCAAGAGACCCAGTACTTC
v_call: TRBV18; j_call: TRBJ1-6; clone_size: .; d_call: .; cdr3_aa: CASSPQSPSSYNSPLHF; cdr3_nt: TGTGCCAGCTCACCTCAATCTCCGAGCTCCTATAATTCACCCCTCCACTTT